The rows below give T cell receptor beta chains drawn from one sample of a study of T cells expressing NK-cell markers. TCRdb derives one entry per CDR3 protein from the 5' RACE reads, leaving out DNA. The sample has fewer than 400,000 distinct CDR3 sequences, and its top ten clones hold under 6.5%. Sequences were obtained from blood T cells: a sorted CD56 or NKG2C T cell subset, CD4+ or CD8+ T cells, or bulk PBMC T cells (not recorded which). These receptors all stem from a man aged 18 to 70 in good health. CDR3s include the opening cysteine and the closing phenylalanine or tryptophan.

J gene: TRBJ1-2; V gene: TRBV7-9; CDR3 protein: CASSRTDNYGYTF
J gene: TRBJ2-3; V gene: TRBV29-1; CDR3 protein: CSVESQGGTDTQYF
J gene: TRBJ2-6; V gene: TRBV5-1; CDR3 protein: CASSLGAVVAAGANVLTF
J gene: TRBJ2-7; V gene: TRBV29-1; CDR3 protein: CSVDGLAGDPYEQYF
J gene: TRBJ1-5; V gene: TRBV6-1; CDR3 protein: CASSEGSLGPQHF
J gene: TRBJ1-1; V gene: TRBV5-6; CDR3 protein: CASTGGAGWAEAFF
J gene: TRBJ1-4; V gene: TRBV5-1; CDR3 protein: CASSETVTNEKLFF
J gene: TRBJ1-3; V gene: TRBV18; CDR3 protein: CASSPPGDRGTDTIYF
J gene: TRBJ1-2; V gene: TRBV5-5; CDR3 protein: CASSPSARGLEGYTF
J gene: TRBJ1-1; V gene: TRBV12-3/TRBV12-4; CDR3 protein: CAITAVTGGLKNTEAFF
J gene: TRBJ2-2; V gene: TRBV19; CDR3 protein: CASGIGGQNTGELFF
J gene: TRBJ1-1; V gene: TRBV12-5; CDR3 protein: CASGTDWIEAFF
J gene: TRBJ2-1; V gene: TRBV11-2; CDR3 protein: CASGGPSYNEQFF
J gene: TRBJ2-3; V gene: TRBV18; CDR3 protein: CASSPSDLSTDTQYF
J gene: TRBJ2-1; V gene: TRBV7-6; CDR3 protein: CASSPGLAGAGYNEQFF
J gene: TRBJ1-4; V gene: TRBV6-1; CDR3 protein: CASSENTGREKLFF
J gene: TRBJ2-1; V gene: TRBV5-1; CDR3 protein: CASSPPRDSGDEQFF
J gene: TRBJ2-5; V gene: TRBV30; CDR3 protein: CAWKVTEQETQYF
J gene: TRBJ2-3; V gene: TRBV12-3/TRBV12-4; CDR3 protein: CASSSMLTQYF
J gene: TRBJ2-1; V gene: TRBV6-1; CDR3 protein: CASRVDEVNEQFF
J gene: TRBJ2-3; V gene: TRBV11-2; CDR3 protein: CASSSVAGGITDTQYF
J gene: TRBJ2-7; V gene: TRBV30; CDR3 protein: CAWEPTNTYEQYF
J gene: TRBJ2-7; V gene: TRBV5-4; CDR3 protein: CASSPPRQVPGEQYF
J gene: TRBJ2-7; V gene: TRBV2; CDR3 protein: CASSKPGAYEQYF
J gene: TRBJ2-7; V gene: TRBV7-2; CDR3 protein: CASSLGLAGGRNYEQYF
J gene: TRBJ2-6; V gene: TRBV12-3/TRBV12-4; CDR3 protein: CASSPTSGALANVLTF
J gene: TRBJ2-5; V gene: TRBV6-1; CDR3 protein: CASSELRGALLGETQYF
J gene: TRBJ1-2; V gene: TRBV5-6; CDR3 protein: CASSSTGARGYTF
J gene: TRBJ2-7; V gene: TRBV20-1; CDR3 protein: CSARVGHGTVPYEQYF
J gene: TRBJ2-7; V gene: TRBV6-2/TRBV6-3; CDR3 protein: CASSTGGVGGYEQYF
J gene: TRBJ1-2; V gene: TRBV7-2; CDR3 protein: CASSLGRAANYGYTF
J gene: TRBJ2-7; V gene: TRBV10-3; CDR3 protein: CAISSGGIYEQYF
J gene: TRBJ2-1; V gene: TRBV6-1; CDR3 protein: CASSATGTGSYNEQFF
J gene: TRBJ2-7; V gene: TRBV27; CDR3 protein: CASSNSTGGSYEQYF
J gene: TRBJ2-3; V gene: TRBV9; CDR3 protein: CASSREPGQGSDTQYF
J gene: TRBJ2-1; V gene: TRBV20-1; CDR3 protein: CSARDSSSGVSYNEQFF
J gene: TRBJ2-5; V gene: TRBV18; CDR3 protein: CASSPPTLYQETQYF
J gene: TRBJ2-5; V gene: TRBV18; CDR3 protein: CASSPLGEETQYF
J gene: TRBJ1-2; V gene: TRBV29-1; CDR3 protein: CSVERQGSNGYTF
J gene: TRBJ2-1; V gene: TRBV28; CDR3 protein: CASSFSQGANEQFF
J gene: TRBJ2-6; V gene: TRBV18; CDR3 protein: CASSPAGNSGANVLTF
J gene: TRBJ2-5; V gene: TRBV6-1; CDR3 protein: CASSRGGSQETQYF
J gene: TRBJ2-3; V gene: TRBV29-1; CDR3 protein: CSLTDPSGATDTQYF
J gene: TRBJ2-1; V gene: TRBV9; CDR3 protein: CASSAHAAGVYNEQFF
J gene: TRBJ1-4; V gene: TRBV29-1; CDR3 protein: CSGRGATNEKLFF
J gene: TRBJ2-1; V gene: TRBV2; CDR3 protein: CASNSPYEEQFF
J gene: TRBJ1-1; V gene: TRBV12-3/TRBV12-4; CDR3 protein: CASSLTQTATEAFF
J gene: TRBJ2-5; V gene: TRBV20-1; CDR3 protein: CSAPSSTAQETQYF
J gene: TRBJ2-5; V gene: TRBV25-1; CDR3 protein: CASSEWASGKETQYF
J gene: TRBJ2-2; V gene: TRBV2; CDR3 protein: CASSVSRSGELFF
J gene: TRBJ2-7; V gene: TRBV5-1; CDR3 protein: CASSLVGTGFYEQYF
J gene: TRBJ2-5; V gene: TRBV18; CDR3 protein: CASSPSGLSGAQYF
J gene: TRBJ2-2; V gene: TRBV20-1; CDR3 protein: CSAFRAGTGELFF
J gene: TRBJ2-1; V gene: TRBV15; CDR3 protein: CATSRTSGGPTYNEQFF
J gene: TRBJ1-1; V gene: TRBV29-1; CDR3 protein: CSVMLHDRGVWTEAFF
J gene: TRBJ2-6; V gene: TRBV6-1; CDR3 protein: CASSLPEAGANVLTF